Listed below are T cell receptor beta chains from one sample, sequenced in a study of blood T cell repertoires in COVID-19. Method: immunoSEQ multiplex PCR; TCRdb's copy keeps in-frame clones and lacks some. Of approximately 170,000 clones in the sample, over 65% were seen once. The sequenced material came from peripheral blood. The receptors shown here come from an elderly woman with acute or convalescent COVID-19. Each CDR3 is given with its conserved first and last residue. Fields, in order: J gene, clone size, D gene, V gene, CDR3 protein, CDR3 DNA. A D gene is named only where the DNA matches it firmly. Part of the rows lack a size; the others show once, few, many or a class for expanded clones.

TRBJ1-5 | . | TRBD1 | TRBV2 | CASSGTGDQPQHF | TGTGCCAGCAGTGGGACAGGAGATCAGCCCCAGCATTTT
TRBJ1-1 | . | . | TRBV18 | CASSPILGGEGDTEAFF | TGTGCCAGCTCACCAATCCTTGGCGGTGAAGGGGACACTGAAGCTTTCTTT
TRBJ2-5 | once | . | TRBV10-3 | CAISESNPGTQYF | TGTGCCATCAGTGAGTCAAATCCCGGGACCCAGTACTTC
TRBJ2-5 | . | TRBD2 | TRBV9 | CASSAQASGKETQYF | TGTGCCAGCAGCGCTCAGGCTAGCGGGAAAGAGACCCAGTACTTC
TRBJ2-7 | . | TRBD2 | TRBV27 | CASSLFAGVAYEQYF | TGTGCCAGCAGTTTATTCGCGGGAGTCGCCTACGAGCAGTACTTC
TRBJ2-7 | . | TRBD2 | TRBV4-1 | CASSQGLAASYEQYF | TGCGCCAGCAGCCAAGGACTAGCGGCCTCCTACGAGCAGTACTTC
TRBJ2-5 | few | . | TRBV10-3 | CAISESKGQETQYF | TGTGCCATCAGTGAGTCGAAGGGGCAAGAGACCCAGTACTTC
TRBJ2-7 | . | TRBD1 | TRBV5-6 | CASSYRTGRPFYEQYF | TGTGCCAGCAGCTACCGGACAGGGCGTCCCTTCTACGAGCAGTACTTC
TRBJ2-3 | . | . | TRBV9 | CASSAGTGVTDTQYF | TGTGCCAGCAGCGCCGGGACTGGGGTCACAGATACGCAGTATTTT
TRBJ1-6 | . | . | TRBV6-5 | CASSYSTGRGDSPLHF | TGTGCCAGCAGTTACTCAACAGGCCGGGGGGATTCACCCCTCCACTTT
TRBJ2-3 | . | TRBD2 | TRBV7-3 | CASSLNGRGDTQYF | TGTGCCAGCAGCTTAAACGGGAGGGGAGATACGCAGTATTTT
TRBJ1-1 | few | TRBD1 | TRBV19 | CASSMGTGQGGNTEAFF | TGTGCCAGTAGTATGGGGACGGGCCAGGGGGGGAACACTGAAGCTTTCTTT
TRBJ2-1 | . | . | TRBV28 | CASSSSDIYNEQFF | TGTGCCAGCAGTTCCTCAGACATTTACAATGAGCAGTTCTTC
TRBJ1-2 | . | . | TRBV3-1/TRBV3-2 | CASSQDELNYGYTF | TGTGCCAGCAGCCAAGACGAGCTTAACTATGGCTACACCTTC
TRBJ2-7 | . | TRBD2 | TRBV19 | CASSSRLAVPFYEQYF | TGTGCCAGTAGTTCCCGACTAGCGGTGCCCTTCTACGAGCAGTACTTC
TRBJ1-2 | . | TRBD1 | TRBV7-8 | CASSEDGGQIYGYTF | TGTGCCAGCAGTGAAGACGGGGGACAGATCTATGGCTACACCTTC
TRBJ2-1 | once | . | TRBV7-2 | CASSLASGYNEQFF | TGTGCCAGCAGCTTAGCGTCGGGTTACAATGAGCAGTTCTTC
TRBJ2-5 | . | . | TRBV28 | CASRLRETQYF | TGTGCCAGCAGACTTCGGGAGACCCAGTACTTC
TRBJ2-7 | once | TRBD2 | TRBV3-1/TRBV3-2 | CASSQNPTSGRSEQYF | TGTGCCAGCAGCCAAAACCCCACTAGCGGGAGAAGCGAGCAGTACTTC
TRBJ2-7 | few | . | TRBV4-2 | CASSQGRDGSYEQYF | TGTGCCAGCAGCCAAGGCCGGGATGGGTCCTACGAGCAGTACTTC
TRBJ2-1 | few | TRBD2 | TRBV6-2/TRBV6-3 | CASSHTWDGREIEQFF | TGTGCCAGCAGTCATACGTGGGACGGGAGGGAGATTGAGCAGTTCTTC
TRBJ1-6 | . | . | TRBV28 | CASSPINPTSSPLHF | TGTGCCAGCAGTCCAATTAACCCCACGAGTTCACCCCTCCACTTT
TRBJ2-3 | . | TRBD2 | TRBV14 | CASGESGGRTDTQYF | TGTGCCAGCGGGGAGAGCGGGGGGCGCACAGATACGCAGTATTTT
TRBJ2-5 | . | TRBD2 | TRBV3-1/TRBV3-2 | CASSRGGLQETQYF | TGTGCCAGCAGCCGCGGGGGACTGCAAGAGACCCAGTACTTC
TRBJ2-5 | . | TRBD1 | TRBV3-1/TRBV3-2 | CASSQAGTAFGTQYF | TGTGCCAGCAGCCAAGCCGGGACAGCTTTTGGGACCCAGTACTTC
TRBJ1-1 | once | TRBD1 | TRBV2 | CASSLQGGSTEAFF | TGTGCCAGCAGCCTACAGGGGGGTAGCACTGAAGCTTTCTTT
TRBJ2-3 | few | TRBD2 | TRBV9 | CASSTTSGSDTSTDTQYF | TGTGCCAGCAGCACGACTAGCGGGAGTGATACTAGCACAGATACGCAGTATTTT
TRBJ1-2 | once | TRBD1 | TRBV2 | CASSSTGQNYGYTF | TGTGCCAGCAGCTCAACGGGACAGAACTATGGCTACACCTTC
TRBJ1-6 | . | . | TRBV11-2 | CASSLTGEFGVLHF | TGTGCCAGCAGCCTAACCGGGGAGTTCGGGGTTCTCCACTTT
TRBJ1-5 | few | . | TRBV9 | CASAPNDRYGNQPQHF | TGTGCCAGCGCGCCCAACGACAGGTACGGCAATCAGCCCCAGCATTTT
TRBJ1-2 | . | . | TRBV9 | CASSVDPFGGALGYTF | TGTGCCAGCAGCGTAGACCCCTTTGGTGGGGCGCTTGGCTACACCTTC
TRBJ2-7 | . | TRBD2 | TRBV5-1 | CASRTLAGDQSEQYF | TGCGCCAGCAGGACACTAGCGGGAGATCAAAGTGAGCAGTACTTC
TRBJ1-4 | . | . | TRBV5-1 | CASSSQGNEKLFF | TGCGCCAGCAGCTCCCAGGGGAATGAAAAACTGTTTTTT
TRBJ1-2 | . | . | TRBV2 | CASRESPSGGYTF | TGTGCCAGCAGGGAGTCGCCCTCTGGCGGCTACACCTTC
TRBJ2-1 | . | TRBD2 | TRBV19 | CASSISSGRAGNEQFF | TGTGCCAGTAGTATTTCTAGCGGGAGGGCAGGGAATGAGCAGTTCTTC
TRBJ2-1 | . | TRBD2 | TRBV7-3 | CASSSLSGSNEQFF | TGTGCCAGCAGCTCCCTAAGCGGGAGCAATGAGCAGTTCTTC
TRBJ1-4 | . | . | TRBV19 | CASSKGDQEKLFF | TGTGCCAGTAGTAAAGGGGATCAGGAAAAACTGTTTTTT
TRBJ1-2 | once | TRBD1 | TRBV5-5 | CASSFMTGQPYGYTF | TGTGCCAGCAGCTTTATGACGGGACAGCCCTATGGCTACACCTTC
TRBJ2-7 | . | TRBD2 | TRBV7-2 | CASSLPGTSYEQYF | TGTGCCAGCAGCTTACCGGGGACTAGCTACGAGCAGTACTTC
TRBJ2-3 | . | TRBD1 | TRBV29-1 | CSGTGPDTQYF | TGCAGCGGGACAGGGCCAGATACGCAGTATTTT
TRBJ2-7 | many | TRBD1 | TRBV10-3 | CAIKGQGNSYEQYF | TGTGCCATCAAAGGACAGGGGAATTCCTACGAGCAGTACTTC
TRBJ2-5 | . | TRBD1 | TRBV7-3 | CASSSDRGVETQYF | TGTGCCAGCAGCTCGGACAGGGGAGTCGAGACCCAGTACTTC
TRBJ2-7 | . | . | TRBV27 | CASSPPFRSYEQYF | TGTGCCAGCAGTCCCCCGTTTCGCTCCTACGAGCAGTACTTC
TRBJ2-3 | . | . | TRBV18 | CASSPRGDTQYF | TGTGCCAGCTCACCACGCGGAGATACGCAGTATTTT
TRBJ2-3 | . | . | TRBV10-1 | CASSEGSGTDTQYF | TGCGCCAGCAGTGAGGGTTCAGGCACAGATACGCAGTATTTT
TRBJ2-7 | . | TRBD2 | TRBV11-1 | CASSREGLSYEQYF | TGTGCCAGCAGCCGGGAGGGACTTAGTTACGAGCAGTACTTC
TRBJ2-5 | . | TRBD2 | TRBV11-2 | CASSPPGLAGETQYF | TGTGCCAGCAGTCCCCCTGGGCTAGCGGGAGAGACCCAGTACTTC
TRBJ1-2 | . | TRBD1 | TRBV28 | CASRRTGGDGYTF | TGTGCCAGCAGGCGGACAGGGGGGGATGGCTACACCTTC
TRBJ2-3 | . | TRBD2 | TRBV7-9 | CASSPLVAGEVDTQYF | TGTGCCAGCAGCCCACTGGTAGCGGGAGAGGTGGATACGCAGTATTTT
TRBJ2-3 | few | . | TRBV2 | CASSGDSGSTDTQYF | TGTGCCAGCAGTGGGGATAGCGGCTCCACAGATACGCAGTATTTT
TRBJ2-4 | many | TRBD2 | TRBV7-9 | CASSLTTSGDVQYF | TGTGCCAGCAGCTTAACGACTAGCGGGGACGTTCAGTACTTC
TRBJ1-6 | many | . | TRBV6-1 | CASSVLRKGNNSPLHF | TGTGCCAGCAGTGTACTACGAAAGGGGAATAATTCACCCCTCCACTTT
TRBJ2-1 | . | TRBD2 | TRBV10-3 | CAILAGEVRSEQFF | TGTGCCATTTTAGCGGGAGAGGTCCGTAGTGAGCAGTTCTTC
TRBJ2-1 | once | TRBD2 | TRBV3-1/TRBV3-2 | CASSHLQREGLFF | TGTGCCAGCAGCCACCTCCAGCGGGAGGGTCTGTTCTTC